This TCR beta chain is drawn from a study of esophageal squamous cell carcinoma under preoperative chemotherapy. Time point noted: before preoperative PTX-NDP chemotherapy. The germline V and J ends were trimmed by 5 bases and 9 bases, with 13 bases remaining between them. The CDR3 sequence is 12 residues long. One entry per CDR3 protein, called by TCRdb with MiXCR from the PCR reads. The sample contains around 29,000 distinct CDR3 sequences, roughly half of which appear only once. In its sample, this clonotype was seen a few times. The chain combines TRBV12-3 or TRBV12-4 with TRBJ2-5; a weak D match, TRBD2 (6 bases). This TCR was sampled from a human donor with esophageal squamous cell carcinoma. The donor label of this sample is uncertain. The sample was gathered from a patient given preoperative chemotherapy. CDR3 nucleotides: TGTGCCAGCAGTCGACTAGGCAGGGCCCAGTACTTC. This translates into CASSRLGRAQYF.